This T cell receptor (beta chain) was identified during a study of blood T cell repertoires in COVID-19. Study context: The samples span acute and convalescent COVID-19 from the United States, Italy and Spain.

Authors' data handling: How many nucleated cells were present was estimated from reference gene primer amplification. Sequencing was performed with immunoSEQ multiplex PCR; in TCRdb, only in-frame clones are kept and a portion is missing. The DNA gave D and trimming, while V, J and clone size come from that table. The sample has tens of thousands of clones; about four fifths are singletons. Germline assignment: CDR1 SGHNT and CDR2 YENEEA. The CDR3 loop spans 19 amino acids. Trimming took 3 bases from V and 1 from J; bases not matched to a gene: 8. This sequence originates from a human donor in a cohort sampled during active COVID-19. Sequencing was performed on peripheral blood. This chain connects TRBV11-3 to TRBJ2-1; 14 bases fit TRBD2. The CDR3 region is CASSFPGTSGGPSYNEQFF. The CDR3 region has the DNA TGTGCCAGCAGCTTCCCCGGGACTAGCGGGGGACCTTCCTACAATGAGCAGTTCTTC. The whole variable domain, remainder taken from reference TRBV11-3 and TRBJ2-1, is EAGVVQSPRYKIIEKKQPVAFWCNPISGHNTLYWYLQNLGQGPELLIRYENEEAVDDSQLPKDRFSAERLKGVDSTLKIQPAELGDSAVYLCASSFPGTSGGPSYNEQFFGPGTRLTVL.